The rows below give T cell receptor beta chains drawn from one sample of a study of T cell responses to AZD1222 COVID-19 vaccine. Clones were read by immunoSEQ multiplex PCR, and TCRdb kept only the in-frame ones, dropping some. The table records 140,000 or so clones, roughly 84% of them present only once. The sample here was peripheral blood, taken 28 days after the second AZD1222 dose. These receptors all come from an adult who received the AZD1222 COVID-19 vaccine. The CDR3 runs from the conserved cysteine through the conserved F or W. D genes are given only for firm matches. A clone size is listed for some rows: how often the clone was seen (once, few, many), or a class if it is expanded.

J	V	size	D	DNA	CDR3
TRBJ1-2	TRBV5-4	-	-	TGTGCCAGCAGCTTGGATGGGGCGGGAACCTTC	CASSLDGAGTF
TRBJ1-1	TRBV20-1	-	-	TGCAGTGCTAGGGAGCTAGAGGTCGCTTTCTTT	CSARELEVAFF
TRBJ2-3	TRBV7-2	-	TRBD1	TGTGCCAGCAGCTTACCGCTGGACAGGGCAGCAGATACGCAGTATTTT	CASSLPLDRAADTQYF
TRBJ2-1	TRBV25-1	-	-	TGTGCCAGCAGTGTTGGGGCAGGGATCTACAATGAGCAGTTCTTC	CASSVGAGIYNEQFF
TRBJ1-1	TRBV28	-	-	TGTGCCAGCAGCACGGGTTTTGGGACTGAAGCTTTCTTT	CASSTGFGTEAFF
TRBJ1-1	TRBV7-9	-	-	TGTGCCAGCAGCTTAATTGCGGGGAACACTGAAGCTTTCTTT	CASSLIAGNTEAFF
TRBJ2-5	TRBV30	-	TRBD1	TGTGCCTGGAGTAGCGGGACAGGGAGGGAGACCCAGTACTTC	CAWSSGTGRETQYF
TRBJ2-7	TRBV19	-	TRBD1	TGTGCCAGTAGTACCTCGACAGGGTGGGAGCAGTACTTC	CASSTSTGWEQYF
TRBJ2-7	TRBV28	-	TRBD1	TGTGCCAGCAGCCCCAAGGGGGCGGCTATATGGCCTCCTTACGAGCAGTACTTC	CASSPKGAAIWPPYEQYF
TRBJ2-7	TRBV10-3	-	TRBD2	TGTGCCATCAGTGACCCCACACTAGGAGCGGGAGAAGACTACGAGCAGTACTTC	CAISDPTLGAGEDYEQYF
TRBJ1-1	TRBV4-2	once	TRBD1	TGTGCCAGCAGCCAAGAAGGGGGCCTTACTAGGAAAGCTTTCTTT	CASSQEGGLTRKAFF
TRBJ2-2	TRBV19	-	TRBD2	TGTGCCAGTATGCGAAGGGCTAGCGGGGGGGGCGAGCTGTTTTTT	CASMRRASGGGELFF
TRBJ1-2	TRBV24-1	-	-	TGTGCCACCAGCAAAACAGGGAAAGGTGGCTACACCTTC	CATSKTGKGGYTF
TRBJ1-2	TRBV7-2	-	-	TGTGCCAGCAGCTTACTAGGTCGCTACACCTTC	CASSLLGRYTF
TRBJ2-7	TRBV19	-	-	TGTGCCAGTAGTATCGGGGGAGGCGAGCAGTACTTC	CASSIGGGEQYF
TRBJ2-5	TRBV5-4	-	TRBD2	TGTGCCAGCAGCTTTCTAGCGGACCAAGAGACCCAGTACTTC	CASSFLADQETQYF
TRBJ1-3	TRBV3-1/TRBV3-2	-	-	TGTGCCAGCAGCAAAGACACGGTTGGCACCATATATTTT	CASSKDTVGTIYF
TRBJ1-2	TRBV9	-	-	TGTGCCAGCAGCGTATCCGGTAACTATGGCTACACCTTC	CASSVSGNYGYTF
TRBJ2-5	TRBV19	-	TRBD2	TGTGCCAGTAGCGTTAGCGGGGGACCCCAAGAGACCCAGTACTTC	CASSVSGGPQETQYF
TRBJ1-1	TRBV3-1/TRBV3-2	-	-	TGTGCCAGCAGCCCCCCCGGGGAATGGGCTTTCTTT	CASSPPGEWAFF
TRBJ2-1	TRBV11-3	-	TRBD1	TGTGCCAGCAGCTTAAGAGGACAGGGTCGGAATGAGCAGTTCTTC	CASSLRGQGRNEQFF
TRBJ1-6	TRBV6-5	-	-	TGTGCCAGCAGTCGTCGACAGGCCCCACTCCCCCTCCACTTT	CASSRRQAPLPLHF
TRBJ2-5	TRBV2	few	-	TGTGCCAGCAGCGCTATCGACTGGCTCATGGAGACCCAGTACTTC	CASSAIDWLMETQYF
TRBJ1-3	TRBV5-1	-	-	TGCGCCAGCAGCCCCGGTGGTTCAATTGGAAACACCATATATTTT	CASSPGGSIGNTIYF
TRBJ1-1	TRBV5-5	-	-	TGTGCCAGCAGCTTCAGGGGCCTGAACACTGAAGCTTTCTTT	CASSFRGLNTEAFF